The present TCR beta chain was sequenced within a study of T cell repertoires in cytomegalovirus infection. The wider study: CMV infection and matching HLA type were both indicated by public TCR beta signatures. General study findings and limits: Cumulated frequencies of public TCR beta families served to identify carriers of CMV plus the relevant HLA. Ex vivo responses were dominated by HLA-C-restricted CMV-specific TCR beta clonotypes.

TCRdb reprocessed the reads with MiXCR, giving one entry per CDR3 protein. The table has approximately 500,000 distinct CDR3 sequences, around 27% seen once. This clonotype was observed a few times. The antigen remains unidentified. The CDR3 covers 14 residues. Germline values: CDR1 SGHTA, CDR2 FQGNSA. Trimming left V 7 bases short and J 0 bases short, with 12 bases between. The receptor comes from a human donor in good health (CMV status not recorded). Some clones in this sample may be carry-over from other donors' samples. The chain employs TRBV7-2 and TRBJ1-1; D gene ambiguous. Sequenced: PBMCs. CDR3 sequence (DNA): TGTGCCAGCACCCTACGGCCGGTGAACACTGAAGCTTTCTTT. It specifies CASTLRPVNTEAFF.